The text below deals with one T cell receptor (beta chain). The specificity of this receptor is unknown. Base qualities are not recorded, but no much larger clone differs from it by a single base. This sample is drawn from a study of technical replicates of blood from several donors (dated by TCRdb to 2015 to 2018). From the cysteine up to the phenylalanine, the CDR3 has a length of 12 residues. Only the CDR3 DNA stays, 36 bases, in frame from base 1. Based on the germline V gene, the CDR1 and CDR2 sequences are SGHVS and FNYEAQ. V and J are truncated by 5 bases and 7 bases respectively, leaving an intervening sequence of 8 bases. The library was obtained by the immunoSEQ multiplex PCR assay. TCRdb took over this immuneACCESS table, retaining in-frame rearrangements with V and J assigned. Such tables are incomplete; in checked studies, under half of the missing clones stem from an unresolved V gene, and the remainder is unexplained. The sample table holds approximately 53,000 clones, of which roughly 95% were seen once. Under 0.45% of the sample lies in the top ten.

This TCR was recovered from a human donor in good health. The rearrangement joined TRBV7-6 to TRBJ2-2; the D gene lacks a confident call. The sample comprised T cells isolated from PBMCs. The nucleotides are TGTGCCAGCAGCCCCCTAATCGGGGAGCTGTTTTTT. It translates as CASSPLIGELFF.